This record concerns one T cell receptor (beta chain) sequence. Its antigen has not been determined. No much larger clonotype is one base removed from it; base qualities were not supplied. Spanning cysteine to phenylalanine, the CDR3 consists of 14 amino acids. Only the CDR3 portion is preserved as DNA: 42 bases, with reading frame beginning at the first base. The germline V gene yields SGDLS for CDR1 and YYNGEE for CDR2. For this chain, trimming is 4 bases at the V end and 11 bases at the J end, and the number of junction bases without a gene match is 14. Library preparation was by the immunoSEQ multiplex PCR assay. The multiplex PCR relied on a mix of 60 forward primers for TCR Vbeta segments and 13 reverse primers for TCR Jbeta segments. The CDR3 region of rearranged TCR beta genes was amplified from genomic DNA by a multiplex PCR assay. Amplified TCR beta libraries were sequenced as 87-base-pair reads on the Illumina HiSeq System. The original pipeline was this. Across the 640 or so repertoires, a later analysis counted 78 million or so unique TCR beta chains, roughly 11 million of which were shared by at least two donors. Raw reads were error-corrected and collapsed into unique sequences with a nearest-neighbor algorithm that merged closely related sequences to remove PCR and sequencing errors. To assign V, D and J gene segments, CDR3 sequences were aligned to IMGT reference sequences. For a sequence to be retained, a match of at least six nucleotides was required to both a V gene segment and a J gene segment. A rearrangement was called productive if the CDR3 had no stop codons and remained in frame with V and J, and every other rearrangement was called non-productive. CDR3 was defined by IMGT convention, running from the second conserved V-encoded cysteine to the conserved J-encoded phenylalanine. In an earlier analysis of around 600 of the donors, sequences lacking an unambiguous match to a single V gene segment were excluded. An earlier analysis of several hundred of the donors classified V segments as functional when productive rearrangements were above 56.7% and as segregating when the standard deviation between donors was above 5%. To diagnose cytomegalovirus status from the catalog of TCR beta chain sequences, a statistical classification framework was built. A later analysis assigned V and J genes by comparing TCR nucleotide sequences with IMGT/GENE-DB human TR gene sequences. Using the TCRdist pipeline, a later analysis assigned CDR3 sequences along with most-parsimonious VDJ recombination scenarios. In a later analysis, each TCR beta chain was defined by its CDR3 amino acid sequence together with its V-gene family, and reads without a unique V-gene family were excluded. In a later analysis, approximately 590 highly shared, low-generation-probability nucleotide sequences were removed to address suspected cross-contamination and a sequencing artifact. In a later analysis, a clonal expansion index for each public chain was calculated from normalized within-repertoire ranks of inferred template counts. Generation probabilities in a later analysis came from a VDJ recombination model fitted to out-of-frame rearrangements, and those results were checked against IGoR. A later analysis scored TCR-TCR, TCR-HLA and TCR-CMV co-occurrence with hypergeometric tests, applying a repertoire-size bias correction to TCR pairs. To estimate false discovery rates, a later analysis permuted the HLA or CMV assignments 20 times. In a later analysis, co-occurring TCRs were grouped using DBSCAN, and TCRdist sequence similarity was added for clustering within HLA-allele-positive subsets. Co-occurrence clustering excluded repertoires with fewer than 30,000 or more than 120,000 public chains, plus five with anomalous nucleotide sharing. Sourced from immuneACCESS, this table was stored by TCRdb with only in-frame sequences that have V and J called. A share of the clones is absent; for the studies checked, an unresolved V gene accounts for under half, and the remainder has no known explanation. The DNA gave D and trimming, while V, J and clone size come from that table. The sample contains about 160,000 clones, about 81% of them found a single time. Approximately 1.5% of the sample belongs to the ten largest clones.

The record originates from a study of cytomegalovirus exposure and HLA in healthy donors (dated by TCRdb to between 2016 and 2019). A note on the overall study: In an earlier analysis of several hundred of the donors, less than 350 Gb of sequence data and 90 million to 120 million unique TCR beta sequences from about 190 million T cells were reported. The study profiled the T cell repertoires of 550 to 700 subjects by immunosequencing and related them to cytomegalovirus serostatus. The number of donors typed differed by locus, with 629-630 for A, B, C, DRB1 and DQB1, around 500 for DQA1, 600 to 610 for DPA1, and some 470 for DPB1. The later analysis used no new phenotypic data to find candidate immune exposures, relying instead on TCR beta sequences and their occurrence across donors. Of the approximately 400 genotyped donors, 80% to 90% were placed in the genetic ancestry cluster associated with self-reported Caucasian donors. Because of strong linkage in the cohort, roughly five DR-DQ haplotypes were treated as single units for association and clustering. A later analysis re-examined previously published TCR beta repertoires from more than 550 donors and added high-resolution HLA genotyping to investigate patterns of TCR occurrence. In addition to the first cohort of approximately 650 subjects, a separate validation cohort of approximately 130 different subjects was used. The study aimed to test whether cataloging public T cell receptors could reveal signatures of past pathogen exposure. To predict cytomegalovirus infection status, the study brought together high-throughput TCR immunosequencing, statistical association of individual TCRs with disease status, and machine learning. Donor age, sex, ethnicity and CMV serostatus were compiled alongside the repertoire data. Among a few hundred genotyped donors of the cohort, an average of around 240,000 unique TCR beta nucleotide sequences were sequenced per donor, approximately 20% of them non-productive. Every discovery cohort repertoire had been produced on one sequencing platform. A later genetic analysis took genome-wide SNP genotypes for about three fifths of the roughly 700 donors and used that subset as a discovery cohort. In an earlier analysis of 500 to 650 of the donors, high-throughput TCR beta sequencing was used to judge whether each TCR beta V gene segment behaved as functional or pseudogenic. An early release covering 550 to 650 HLA-typed donors comprised about 320 gigabases of sequencing data and roughly 85 million unique TCR sequences. Class I and class II HLA loci were covered by the typing at four-digit resolution. What the study reported, not specific to this receptor: This cohort had only TCR beta chains sequenced, and the lack of alpha or paired-chain data limited which features could be detected. In an earlier analysis of approximately 600 of the donors, most TCR beta V segments were observed in productive rearrangements about 90% or about 30% of the time, broadly matching IMGT annotations. A later genetic analysis associated a missense DCLRE1C variant with V-gene and J-gene trimming of TCR beta chains, and an independent cohort replicated the association. Assigning TCR associations to individual alleles was difficult when HLA alleles, especially DR and DQ, strongly co-occurred. A cluster of highly shared sequence variants was judged likely to represent a technical artifact of the sequencing pipeline. Three of the identified cytomegalovirus-associated TCR beta chains were confirmed in vitro to be specific for cytomegalovirus antigens. A further reported finding was that TCR beta sequences accurately predicted the HLA-A and HLA-B alleles for most subjects in the first cohort. In a later analysis, the rate of TCR association differed among HLA loci, with DRB1 alleles having the most associated TCRs and HLA-C alleles having the fewest. In both the original and validation cohorts, the classifier was reported to diagnose cytomegalovirus status with high specificity and sensitivity. Most CMV-associated TCR beta chains appeared to be HLA-restricted in a later analysis, and the HLA associations seemed to be driven largely by CMV exposure. Correlated functional status among segregating V segments might reflect linkage disequilibrium, but an unknown experimental factor could not be ruled out. A later analysis reported that several top co-occurrence clusters appeared linked to parvovirus B19, influenza, CMV and Epstein-Barr virus. A later analysis associated about 17,000 TCR beta sequences with specific HLA alleles at a false discovery rate of 0.05. Most TCR sequences were observed very rarely across donors, whereas some public TCRs were present in many individuals. Immune exposure information for the cohort was limited to CMV serostatus. A total of roughly 160 TCR beta chains were listed by the study as associated with cytomegalovirus. Sequencing depth was assumed to be roughly uniform across donors in the presence/absence analyses, though that assumption may not hold. According to the authors, the approach could potentially be generalized to other disease states and immunological phenotypes. A later analysis found that HLA-associated TCR beta chains were more clonally expanded and had lower generation probabilities than equally common non-associated chains. Approximately 16 rarely observed V segments, including chromosome 9 orphons, were excluded from the earlier analysis of about 500 of the donors because counts were too low. The 87-base-pair reads could not distinguish some IMGT-functional V segments, including TRBV6-2 and TRBV6-3, so those segments were excluded. Because HLA typing was missing for some donors at each locus, association tests included only the typed subset. Compared with the roughly 700-donor mean, donors in an Asian-associated ancestry cluster had fewer N-insertions in productive TCRs, according to a later genetic analysis.

The cohort comprised 670 or so healthy bone marrow donors. Cohort members were all nominally healthy when sampled, although unrecorded immune exposures were likely present. The donor tested CMV seropositive and was one of the 289 seropositive cohort members. A peripheral blood sample was collected from each donor, and TCR beta sequencing was performed on peripheral blood mononuclear cells. The Qiagen DNeasy Blood Extraction Kit was used to extract genomic DNA from the blood cell samples. Sequences were obtained from PBMCs. The origin of this receptor is a girl between 5 and 17 years old in good health and CMV-seropositive. The rearranged chain carries TRBV9 and TRBJ1-1; a stretch of 7 junction bases matches TRBD1. The encoded CDR3 is CASSQGGTQMRAFF. Read as DNA, the sequence is TGTGCCAGCAGCCAAGGGGGCACGCAAATGCGGGCTTTCTTT.